The clone carrying this T cell receptor beta chain was counted a few times. Its antigen is not identified. In the PCR, 60 Vbeta and 13 Jbeta primers were used. Measured with immunoSEQ multiplex PCR; TCRdb has only the in-frame clones, and not every one. The table shows some 87,000 clones, with 79% occurring only once. CDR1 and CDR2 from the germline V gene are SGHRS and YFSETQ. The CDR3 contains 14 residues. Trimming at V came to 0 bases and at J to 8 bases, leaving 6 bases not matched to a gene. The source of the sample is a study of cytomegalovirus exposure and HLA in healthy donors. Broader study findings: A later analysis found TCR association rates differed by HLA locus, highest for DRB1 and lowest for HLA-C.

This chain links TRBV5-1 with TRBJ1-2, with 8 bases identical to TRBD1. The TCR was taken from a man aged 25-45 years in good health and CMV-seronegative. The sample was PBMCs. In nucleotides, the CDR3 is TGCGCCAGCAGCTTGGCGACAGGGGAACTAGGCTACACCTTC. It is translated as CASSLATGELGYTF.